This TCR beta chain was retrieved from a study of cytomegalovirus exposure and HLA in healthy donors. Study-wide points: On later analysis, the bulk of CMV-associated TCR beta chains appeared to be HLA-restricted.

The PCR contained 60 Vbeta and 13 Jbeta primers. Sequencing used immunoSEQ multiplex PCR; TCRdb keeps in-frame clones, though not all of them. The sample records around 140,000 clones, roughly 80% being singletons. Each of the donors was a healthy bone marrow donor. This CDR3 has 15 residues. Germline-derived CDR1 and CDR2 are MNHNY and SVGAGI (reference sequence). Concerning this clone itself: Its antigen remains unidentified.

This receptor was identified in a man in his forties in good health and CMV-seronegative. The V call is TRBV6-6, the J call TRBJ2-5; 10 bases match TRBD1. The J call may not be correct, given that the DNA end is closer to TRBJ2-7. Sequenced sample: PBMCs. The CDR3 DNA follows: TGTGCCAGCAGTACATTTCGGGACAGGGGTCTCGAGCAGTACTTC. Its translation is CASSTFRDRGLEQYF.